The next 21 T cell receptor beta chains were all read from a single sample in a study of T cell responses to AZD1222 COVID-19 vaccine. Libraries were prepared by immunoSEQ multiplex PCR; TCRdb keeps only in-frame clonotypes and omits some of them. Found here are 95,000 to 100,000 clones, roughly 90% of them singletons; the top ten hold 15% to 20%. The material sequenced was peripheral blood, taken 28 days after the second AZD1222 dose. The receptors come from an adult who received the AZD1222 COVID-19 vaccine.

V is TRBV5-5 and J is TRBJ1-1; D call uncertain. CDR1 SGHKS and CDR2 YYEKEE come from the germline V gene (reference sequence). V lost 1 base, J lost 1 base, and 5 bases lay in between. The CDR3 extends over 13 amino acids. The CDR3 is CASSLPTNTEAFF. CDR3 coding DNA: TGTGCCAGCAGCTTGCCGACGAACACTGAAGCTTTCTTT. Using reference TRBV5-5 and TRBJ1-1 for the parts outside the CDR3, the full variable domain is DAGVTQSPTHLIKTRGQQVTLRCSPISGHKSVSWYQQVLGQGPQFIFQYYEKEERGRGNFPDRFSARQFPNYSSELNVNALLLGDSALYLCASSLPTNTEAFFGQGTRLTVV.

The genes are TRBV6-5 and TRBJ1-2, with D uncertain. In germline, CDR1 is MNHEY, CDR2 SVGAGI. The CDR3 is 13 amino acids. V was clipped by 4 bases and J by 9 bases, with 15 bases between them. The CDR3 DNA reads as TGTGCCAGCAGTTTAGACGGCCCCGGGAGCTACACCTTC. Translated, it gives CASSLDGPGSYTF.

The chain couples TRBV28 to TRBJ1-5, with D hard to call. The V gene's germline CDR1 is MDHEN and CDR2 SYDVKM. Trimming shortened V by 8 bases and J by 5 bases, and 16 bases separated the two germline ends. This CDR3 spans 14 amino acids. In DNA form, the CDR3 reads TGTGCCAGCTGCCAGGAAGAGTGGGATCAGCCCCAGCATTTT. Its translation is CASCQEEWDQPQHF.

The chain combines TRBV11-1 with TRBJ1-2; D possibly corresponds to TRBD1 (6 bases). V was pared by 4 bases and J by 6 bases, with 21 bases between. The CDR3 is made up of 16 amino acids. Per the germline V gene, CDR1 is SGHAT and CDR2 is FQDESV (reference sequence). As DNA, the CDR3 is TGTGCCAGCAGCTCCCGTATGGGGGCCGCCACGGATGGCTACACCTTC. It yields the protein CASSSRMGAATDGYTF.

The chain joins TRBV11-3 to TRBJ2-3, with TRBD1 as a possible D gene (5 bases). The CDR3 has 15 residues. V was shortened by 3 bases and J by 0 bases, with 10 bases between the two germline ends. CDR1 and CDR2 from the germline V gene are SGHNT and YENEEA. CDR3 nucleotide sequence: TGTGCCAGCAGCTTTACAGGAAGAAGCACAGATACGCAGTATTTT. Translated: CASSFTGRSTDTQYF.

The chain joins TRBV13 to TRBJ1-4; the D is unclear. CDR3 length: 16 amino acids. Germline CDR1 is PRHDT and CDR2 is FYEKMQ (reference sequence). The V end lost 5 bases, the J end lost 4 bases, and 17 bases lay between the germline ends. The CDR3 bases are TGTGCCAGCAGCGCGGCTACGGTGGGCCTTAATGAAAAACTGTTTTTT. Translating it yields CASSAATVGLNEKLFF.

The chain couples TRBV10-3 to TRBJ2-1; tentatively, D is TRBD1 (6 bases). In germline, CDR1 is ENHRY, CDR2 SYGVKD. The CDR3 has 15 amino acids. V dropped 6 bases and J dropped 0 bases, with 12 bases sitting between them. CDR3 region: CAIRRTESSYNEQFF. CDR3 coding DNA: TGTGCCATCAGACGGACAGAGAGCTCCTACAATGAGCAGTTCTTC.

CDR3 in DNA: TGTGCCAGCAGCCCGCGGACAGGGACGGCGATAAGCTCCTACAATGAGCAGTTCTTC. Protein product: CASSPRTGTAISSYNEQFF. The chain couples TRBV5-5 to TRBJ2-1, with TRBD1 matching over 8 bases. V lost 4 bases to trimming and J lost 0 bases; unmatched junction nucleotides: 15. This CDR3 contains 19 residues. From germline, CDR1 is SGHKS and CDR2 YYEKEE (reference sequence).

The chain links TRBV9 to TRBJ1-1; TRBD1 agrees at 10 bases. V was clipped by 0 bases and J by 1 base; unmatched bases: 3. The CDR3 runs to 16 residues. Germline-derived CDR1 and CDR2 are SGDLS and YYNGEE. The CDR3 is CASSVVGDRGNTEAFF. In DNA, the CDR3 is TGTGCCAGCAGCGTAGTAGGGGACAGGGGGAACACTGAAGCTTTCTTT.

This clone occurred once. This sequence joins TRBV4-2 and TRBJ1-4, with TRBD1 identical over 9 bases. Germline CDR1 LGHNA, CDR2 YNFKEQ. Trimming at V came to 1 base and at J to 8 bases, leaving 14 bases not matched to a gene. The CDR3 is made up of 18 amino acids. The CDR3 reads CASSQVRGSWTGDEKLFF. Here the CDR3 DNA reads TGTGCCAGCAGCCAAGTGAGGGGGTCTTGGACAGGGGACGAAAAACTGTTTTTT.

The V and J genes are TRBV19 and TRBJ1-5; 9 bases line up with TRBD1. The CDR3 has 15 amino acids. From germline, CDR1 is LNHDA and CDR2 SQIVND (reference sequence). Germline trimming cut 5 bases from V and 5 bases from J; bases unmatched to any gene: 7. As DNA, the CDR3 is TGTGCCAGTAGTCAGGACAGGGGTTACGATCAGCCCCAGCATTTT. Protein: CASSQDRGYDQPQHF.

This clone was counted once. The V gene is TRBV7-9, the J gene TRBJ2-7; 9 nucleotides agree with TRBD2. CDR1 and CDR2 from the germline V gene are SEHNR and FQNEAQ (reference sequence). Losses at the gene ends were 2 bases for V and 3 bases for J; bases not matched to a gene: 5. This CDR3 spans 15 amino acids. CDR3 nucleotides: TGTGCCAGCAGCTTAAGCGCTAGCGGGAACTACGAGCAGTACTTC. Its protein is CASSLSASGNYEQYF.

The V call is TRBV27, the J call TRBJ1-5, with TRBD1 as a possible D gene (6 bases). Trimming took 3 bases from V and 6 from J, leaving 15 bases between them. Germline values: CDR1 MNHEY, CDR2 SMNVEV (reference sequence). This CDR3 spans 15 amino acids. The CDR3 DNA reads TGTGCCAGCAGTTTCGAAGGTCGAGGGGGTCAGCCCCAGCATTTT. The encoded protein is CASSFEGRGGQPQHF.

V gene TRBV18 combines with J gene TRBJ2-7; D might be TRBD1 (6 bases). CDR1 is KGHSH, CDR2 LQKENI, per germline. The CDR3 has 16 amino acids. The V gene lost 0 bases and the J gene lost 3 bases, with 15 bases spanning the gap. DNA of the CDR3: TGTGCCAGCTCACCACCGTGGCAGGGGACCCTCTACGAGCAGTACTTC. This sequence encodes CASSPPWQGTLYEQYF. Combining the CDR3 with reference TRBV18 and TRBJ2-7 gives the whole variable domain NAGVMQNPRHLVRRRGQEARLRCSPMKGHSHVYWYRQLPEEGLKFMVYLQKENIIDESGMPKERFSAEFPKEGPSILRIQQVVRGDSAAYFCASSPPWQGTLYEQYFGPGTRLTVT.

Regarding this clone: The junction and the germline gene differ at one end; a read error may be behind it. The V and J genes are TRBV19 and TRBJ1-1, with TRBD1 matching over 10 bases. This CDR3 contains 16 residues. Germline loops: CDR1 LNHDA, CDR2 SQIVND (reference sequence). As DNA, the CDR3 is TGTGCAAGCGCCCTAATTCCGGGACAGGGGAACTCTGAAGCTTTCTTT. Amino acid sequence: CASALIPGQGNSEAFF.

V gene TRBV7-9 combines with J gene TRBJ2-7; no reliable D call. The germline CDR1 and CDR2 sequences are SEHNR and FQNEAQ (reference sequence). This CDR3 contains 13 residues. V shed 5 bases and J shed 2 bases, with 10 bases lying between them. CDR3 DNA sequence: TGTGCCAGCAGCCGGCCGGGTCCCTACGAGCAGTACTTC. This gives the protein CASSRPGPYEQYF.

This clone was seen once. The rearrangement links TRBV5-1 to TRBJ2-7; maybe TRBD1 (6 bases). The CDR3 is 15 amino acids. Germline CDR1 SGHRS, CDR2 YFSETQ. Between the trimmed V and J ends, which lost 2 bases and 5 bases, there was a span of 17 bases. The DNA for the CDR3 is TGCGCCAGCAGCTTAGAGGGACACCCAGTTGACGAGCAGTACTTC. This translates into CASSLEGHPVDEQYF.

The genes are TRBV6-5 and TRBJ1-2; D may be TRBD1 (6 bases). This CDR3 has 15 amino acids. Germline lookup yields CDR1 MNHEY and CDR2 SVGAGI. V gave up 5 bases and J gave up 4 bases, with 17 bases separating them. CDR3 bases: TGTGCCAGCAGTCTTTCACAGGGAGTCCCCTATGGCTACACCTTC. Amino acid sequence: CASSLSQGVPYGYTF.

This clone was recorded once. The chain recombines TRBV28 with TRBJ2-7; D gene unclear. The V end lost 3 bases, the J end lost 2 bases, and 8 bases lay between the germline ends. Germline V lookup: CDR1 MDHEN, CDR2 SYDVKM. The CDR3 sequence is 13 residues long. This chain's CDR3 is CASSLDRTYEQYF. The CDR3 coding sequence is TGTGCCAGCAGTTTGGACCGAACCTACGAGCAGTACTTC.

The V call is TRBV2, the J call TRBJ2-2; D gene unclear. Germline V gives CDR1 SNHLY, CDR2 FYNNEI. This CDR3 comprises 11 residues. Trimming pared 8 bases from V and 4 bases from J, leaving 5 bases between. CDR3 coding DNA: TGTGCCAGCTATCGCACCGGGGAGCTGTTTTTT. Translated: CASYRTGELFF.

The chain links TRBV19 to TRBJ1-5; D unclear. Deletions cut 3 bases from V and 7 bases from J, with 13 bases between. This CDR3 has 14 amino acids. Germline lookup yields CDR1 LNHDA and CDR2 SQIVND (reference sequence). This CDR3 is CASSMRGINQPQHF. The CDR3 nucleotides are TGTGCCAGTAGTATGAGAGGAATAAACCAGCCCCAGCATTTT.